This T cell receptor beta chain was sequenced during a study of blood T cells in healthy people across ages (dated by TCRdb to the mid-2010s). Regarding the research as a whole: In model experiments, template switching captured roughly one uniquely barcoded TCR beta cDNA molecule for every two T cells. The study measured age-related changes in TCR beta repertoire diversity using deep sequencing normalized with unique cDNA molecular identifiers. The donors were split into four age groups: young (average 16 years), middle-aged (nearly 40), aged (around 67) and long-lived (roughly 88). To avoid experimental bias, donors of different ages were spread randomly across the sequencing lanes. For two donors (one aged 18 to 30 and one aged 80 or older), the study analyzed two additional independent replicas of 1 million unique cDNA reads from the same blood draw.

A remark on this clonotype: The antigen it recognizes is unknown. Base qualities are not at hand, and no much larger clone is one base apart.

Inclusive of the bounding cysteine and phenylalanine, the CDR3 is 15 residues long. Only the CDR3 DNA stays, 45 bases, in frame from base 1. V is pruned by 5 bases and J by 7 bases, leaving 12 bases of the junction without a gene match. Broad study findings and their caveats: Observed TCR beta diversity correlated strongly with the percentage of naive T cells measured by flow cytometry. Compared with the aged group, the long-lived group had more naive CD4+ T cells, fewer expanded clones and increased TCR diversity, a pattern suggesting age selection. Estimates of total diversity based on one million sequenced T cells were considered lower bounds and underestimates. The CMV infection status of donors was not known, potentially confounding age-related changes in expanded clonotypes. Conclusive comparison of naive and antigen-experienced compartments was prevented by the profiling of bulk unsorted PBMCs. Observed TCR beta diversity per million T cells fell roughly linearly with age, and a significant reduction was already apparent by age around 39.

Systemically healthy Caucasian individuals from Russia, around 38 in total and aged roughly 6 to 95 years, were included as donors. Each donor gave around 9.5 milliliters of peripheral blood, collected into EDTA-treated Vacutainer tubes. Ficoll-Paque density-gradient centrifugation was used to isolate PBMCs, with at least 6.5 million per sample. Trizol reagent was used to extract total RNA from PBMCs, with at least 6 micrograms per sample. Naive CD45RAhigh/CD27high T cell percentages were measured by flow cytometry on a PBMC aliquot from every donor. The library was obtained by 5' RACE. Sequencing was carried out with an Illumina HiSeq 2500. A second PCR of roughly 7 to 11 cycles was performed with a sample-barcoded 5' primer and a J-beta primer mix. A template-switch 5' adaptor carrying 12 random nucleotides introduced a unique molecular identifier onto each TCR beta cDNA molecule. At least 2.5 million CDR3-containing paired-end reads were obtained from each sample. First-strand cDNA was synthesized from all RNA with the Mint cDNA synthesis kit, primed by a TRBC-specific oligonucleotide. After uracil-DNA glycosylase treatment, a first 18-cycle PCR used universal primers M1SS and BC2_uni_R on all cDNA. As for how the authors treated the data: For normalization, 1 million high-quality reads, each with a distinct molecular identifier, were randomly selected from each sample. Reads sharing molecular identifiers were discarded rather than binned into consensus sequences. CDR3 identification, clonotype clustering and error correction used MiTCR with a Q25 quality threshold and the strictest error-elimination algorithm. Lower-bound total TCR beta diversity was estimated with a nonparametric unseen species model using Euler transformation. TCRdb's own reprocessing of the public reads used fastp at Q25 and MiXCR and kept productive beta chains. Under each unique CDR3 protein, matching rows form one entry showing the most common genes and DNA. These V and J calls originate from TCRdb's pipeline instead of the authors' own analysis. The sample table contains roughly 1.6 million distinct CDR3 sequences; only one count was recorded for 30% to 35% of them. 11% of the sample is in the top ten clones.

Recombination linked TRBV12-3 or TRBV12-4 to TRBJ1-2, and 8 junctional nucleotides match TRBD1. The TCR comes from a young woman in good health. Sequenced input: blood. The nucleotide sequence is given as TGTGCCAGCAGTCCCGACAGGACAGGGCGGGGTGGCTACACCTTC. Its amino acids are CASSPDRTGRGGYTF.